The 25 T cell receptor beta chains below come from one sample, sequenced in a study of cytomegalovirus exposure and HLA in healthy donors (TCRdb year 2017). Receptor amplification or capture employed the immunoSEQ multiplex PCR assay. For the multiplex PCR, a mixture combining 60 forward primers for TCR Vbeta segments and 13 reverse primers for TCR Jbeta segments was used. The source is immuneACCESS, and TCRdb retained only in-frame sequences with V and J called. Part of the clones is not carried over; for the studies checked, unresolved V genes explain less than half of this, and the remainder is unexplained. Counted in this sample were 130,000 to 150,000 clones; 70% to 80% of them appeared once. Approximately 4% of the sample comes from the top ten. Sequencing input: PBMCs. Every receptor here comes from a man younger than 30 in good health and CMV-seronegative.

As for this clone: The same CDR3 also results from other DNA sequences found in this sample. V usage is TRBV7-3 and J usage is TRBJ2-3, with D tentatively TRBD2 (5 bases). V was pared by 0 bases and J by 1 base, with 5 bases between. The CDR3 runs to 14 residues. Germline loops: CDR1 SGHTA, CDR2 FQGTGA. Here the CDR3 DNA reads TGTGCCAGCAGCTTAACGGGAGGCACAGATACGCAGTATTTT. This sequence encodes CASSLTGGTDTQYF.

The CDR3 DNA follows: TGTGCCAGCCGAACTACCCACTCTGGAAACACCATATATTTT. It specifies CASRTTHSGNTIYF. V usage is TRBV28 and J usage is TRBJ1-3; D ambiguous. The CDR3 covers 14 residues. Germline V gene sequence: CDR1 MDHEN, CDR2 SYDVKM. Trimming cost V 8 bases and J 0 bases, with 11 bases left between them.

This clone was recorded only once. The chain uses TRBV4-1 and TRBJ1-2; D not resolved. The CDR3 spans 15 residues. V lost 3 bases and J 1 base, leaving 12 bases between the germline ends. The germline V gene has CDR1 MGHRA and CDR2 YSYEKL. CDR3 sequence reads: CASSQAAGSNYGYTF. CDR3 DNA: TGCGCCAGCAGCCAGGCCGCGGGGAGTAACTATGGCTACACCTTC.

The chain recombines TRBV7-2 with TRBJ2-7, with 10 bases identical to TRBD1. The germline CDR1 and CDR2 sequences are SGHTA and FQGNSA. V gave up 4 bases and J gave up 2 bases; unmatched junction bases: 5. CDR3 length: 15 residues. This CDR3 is CASSSGQGDAYEQYF. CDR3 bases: TGTGCCAGCAGCTCCGGACAGGGGGATGCCTACGAGCAGTACTTC.

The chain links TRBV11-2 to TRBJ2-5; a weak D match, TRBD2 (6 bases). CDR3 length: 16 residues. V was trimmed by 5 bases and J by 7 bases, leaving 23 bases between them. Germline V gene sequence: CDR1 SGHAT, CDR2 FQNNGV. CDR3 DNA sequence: TGTGCCAGCAGCAAAATCGGGCCGGGACTTGGTGGGACCCAGTACTTC. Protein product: CASSKIGPGLGGTQYF.

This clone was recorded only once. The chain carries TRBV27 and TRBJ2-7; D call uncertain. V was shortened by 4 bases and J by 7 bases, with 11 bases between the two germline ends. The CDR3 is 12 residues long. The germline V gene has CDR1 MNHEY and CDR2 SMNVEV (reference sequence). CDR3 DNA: TGTGCCAGCAGTTCCCTGACTGGGGAGCAGTACTTC. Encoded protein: CASSSLTGEQYF.

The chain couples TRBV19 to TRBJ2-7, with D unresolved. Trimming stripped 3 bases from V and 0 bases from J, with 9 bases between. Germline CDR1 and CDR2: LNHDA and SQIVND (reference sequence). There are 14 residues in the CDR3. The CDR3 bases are TGTGCCAGTAGTATCCACGCGAGCTCCTACGAGCAGTACTTC. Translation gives CASSIHASSYEQYF.

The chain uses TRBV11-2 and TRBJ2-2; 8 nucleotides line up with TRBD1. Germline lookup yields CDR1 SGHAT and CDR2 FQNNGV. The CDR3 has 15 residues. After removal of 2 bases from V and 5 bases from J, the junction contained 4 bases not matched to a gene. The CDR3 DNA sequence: TGTGCCAGCAGCTTACAGGGGGCGACGACCGGGGAGCTGTTTTTT. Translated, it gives CASSLQGATTGELFF.

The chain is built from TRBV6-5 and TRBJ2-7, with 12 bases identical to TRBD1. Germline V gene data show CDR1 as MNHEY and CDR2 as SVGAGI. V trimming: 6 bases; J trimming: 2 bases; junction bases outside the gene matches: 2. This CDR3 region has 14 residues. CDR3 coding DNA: TGTGCCAGCAGGAGGGACAGGGGGCCCTACGAGCAGTACTTC. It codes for CASRRDRGPYEQYF.

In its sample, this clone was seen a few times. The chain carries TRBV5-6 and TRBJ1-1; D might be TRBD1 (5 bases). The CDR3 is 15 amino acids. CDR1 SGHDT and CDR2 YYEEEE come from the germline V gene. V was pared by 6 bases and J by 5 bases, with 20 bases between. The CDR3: CASTRPGPEETEAFF. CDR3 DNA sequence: TGTGCCAGCACTCGGCCAGGGCCCGAGGAGACTGAAGCTTTCTTT.

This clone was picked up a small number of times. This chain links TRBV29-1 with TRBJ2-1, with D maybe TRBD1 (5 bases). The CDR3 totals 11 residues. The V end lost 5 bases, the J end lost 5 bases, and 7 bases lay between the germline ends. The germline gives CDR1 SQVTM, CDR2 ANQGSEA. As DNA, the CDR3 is TGCAGCGTTTTCAGGGACAATGAGCAGTTCTTC. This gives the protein CSVFRDNEQFF.

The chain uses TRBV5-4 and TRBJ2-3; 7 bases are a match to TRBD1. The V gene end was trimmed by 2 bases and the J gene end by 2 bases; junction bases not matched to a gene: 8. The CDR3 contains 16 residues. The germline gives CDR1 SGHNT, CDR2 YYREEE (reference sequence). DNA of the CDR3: TGTGCCAGCAGCTTTGGTACAGGGGTCCTCACAGATACGCAGTATTTT. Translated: CASSFGTGVLTDTQYF.

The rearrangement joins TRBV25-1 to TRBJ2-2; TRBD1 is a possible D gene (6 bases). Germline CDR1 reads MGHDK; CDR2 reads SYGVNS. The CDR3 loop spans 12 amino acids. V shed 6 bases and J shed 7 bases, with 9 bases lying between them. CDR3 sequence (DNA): TGTGCCAGCAGCTACAGGGACGGGGAGCTGTTTTTT. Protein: CASSYRDGELFF.

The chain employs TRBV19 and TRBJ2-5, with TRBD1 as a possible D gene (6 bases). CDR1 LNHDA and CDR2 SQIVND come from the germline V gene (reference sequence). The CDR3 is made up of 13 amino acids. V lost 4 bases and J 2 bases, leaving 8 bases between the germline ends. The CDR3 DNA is TGTGCCAGTAGTAGACAGGCACAAGAGACCCAGTACTTC. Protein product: CASSRQAQETQYF.

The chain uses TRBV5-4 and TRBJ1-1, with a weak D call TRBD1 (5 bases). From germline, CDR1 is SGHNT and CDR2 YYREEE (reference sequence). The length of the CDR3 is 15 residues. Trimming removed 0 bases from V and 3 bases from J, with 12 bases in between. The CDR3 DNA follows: TGTGCCAGCAGCTTGGCTGGGGCGGGGGACACTGAAGCTTTCTTT. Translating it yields CASSLAGAGDTEAFF.

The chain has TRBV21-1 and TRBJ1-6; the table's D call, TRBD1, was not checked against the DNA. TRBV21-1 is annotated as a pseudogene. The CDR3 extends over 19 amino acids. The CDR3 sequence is CASSTPCGGRGQGDSPLHF. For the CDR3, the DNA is TGTGCCAGCAGCACTCCTTGTGGGGGAAGGGGACAGGGAGATTCACCCCTCCACTTT.

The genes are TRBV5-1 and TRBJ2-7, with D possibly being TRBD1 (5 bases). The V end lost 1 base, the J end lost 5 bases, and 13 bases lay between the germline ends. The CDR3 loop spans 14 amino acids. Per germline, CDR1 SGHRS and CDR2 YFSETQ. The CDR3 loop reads CASSLRRQGHEQYF. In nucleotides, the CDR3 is TGCGCCAGCAGCTTGCGTCGCCAGGGCCACGAGCAGTACTTC.

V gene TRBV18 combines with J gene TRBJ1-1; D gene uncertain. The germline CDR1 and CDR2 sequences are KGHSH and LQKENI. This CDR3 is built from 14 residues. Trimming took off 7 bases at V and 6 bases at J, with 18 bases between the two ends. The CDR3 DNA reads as TGTGCCAGCTTCTCGGCGGGCATCCAACCTGAAGCTTTCTTT. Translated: CASFSAGIQPEAFF.

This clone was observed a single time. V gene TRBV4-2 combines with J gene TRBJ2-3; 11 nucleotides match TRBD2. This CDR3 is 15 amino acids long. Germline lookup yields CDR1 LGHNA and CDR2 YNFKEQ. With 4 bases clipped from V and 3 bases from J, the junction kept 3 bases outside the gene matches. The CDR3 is CASSPSSGRTDTQYF. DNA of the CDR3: TGTGCCAGCAGCCCTTCTAGCGGGAGGACAGATACGCAGTATTTT.

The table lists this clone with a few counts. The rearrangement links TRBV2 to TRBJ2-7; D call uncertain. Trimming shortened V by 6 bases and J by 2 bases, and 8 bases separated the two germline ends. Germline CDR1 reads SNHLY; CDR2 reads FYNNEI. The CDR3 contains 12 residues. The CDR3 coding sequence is TGTGCCAGCAGGCAGGCCACCTACGAGCAGTACTTC. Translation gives CASRQATYEQYF.

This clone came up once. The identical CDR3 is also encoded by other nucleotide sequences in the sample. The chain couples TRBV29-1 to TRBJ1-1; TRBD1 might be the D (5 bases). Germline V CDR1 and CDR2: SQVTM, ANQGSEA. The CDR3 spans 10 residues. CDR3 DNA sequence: TGCAGTCTTGGGGGGACTGAAGCTTTCTTT. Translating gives CSLGGTEAFF.

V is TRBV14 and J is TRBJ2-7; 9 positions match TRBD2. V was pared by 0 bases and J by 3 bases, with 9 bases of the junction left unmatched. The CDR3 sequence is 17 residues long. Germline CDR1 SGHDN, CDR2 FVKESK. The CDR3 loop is CASSQDPYLAGFYEQYF. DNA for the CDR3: TGTGCCAGCAGCCAAGATCCTTATCTAGCGGGATTCTACGAGCAGTACTTC.

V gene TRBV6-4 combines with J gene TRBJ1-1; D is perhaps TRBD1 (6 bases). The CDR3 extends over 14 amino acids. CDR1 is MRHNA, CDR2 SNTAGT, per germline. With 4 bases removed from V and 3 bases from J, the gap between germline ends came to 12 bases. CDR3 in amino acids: CASSVTGQHTEAFF. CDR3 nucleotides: TGTGCCAGCAGTGTAACAGGGCAGCACACTGAAGCTTTCTTT.

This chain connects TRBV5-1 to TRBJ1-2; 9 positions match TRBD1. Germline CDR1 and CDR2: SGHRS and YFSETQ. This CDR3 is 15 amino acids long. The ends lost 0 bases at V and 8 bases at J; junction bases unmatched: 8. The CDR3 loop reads CASSLVGTGNGGYTF. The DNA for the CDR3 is TGCGCCAGCAGCTTGGTAGGGACAGGGAATGGAGGCTACACCTTC.

CDR3 coding DNA: TGCGCCAGCAGTGAGCCCCCCGGAAGGGGCGGGAGGGCCTGGAATGAGCAGTTCTTC. Its protein product is CASSEPPGRGGRAWNEQFF. The chain has TRBV10-2 and TRBJ2-1; 9 bases map to TRBD2. V shed 2 bases, J shed 7 bases, and the junction held 18 bases outside the gene matches. The CDR3 contains 19 residues. CDR1 and CDR2 from the germline V gene are WSHSY and SAAADI.